The 27 T cell receptor beta chains below were found in one sample sequenced in a study of blood T cell repertoires in COVID-19. The method was immunoSEQ multiplex PCR; TCRdb's version includes in-frame clones alone and lacks a portion of them. The repertoire includes about 260,000 clones, about nine tenths of them detected once, and around 2.9% sits in the top ten. Sequenced: PBMCs or T cells enriched from blood (not recorded which). The receptor set was obtained from a woman between 45 and 65 years old who had recovered from COVID-19.

The CDR3: CASSLSRDNTGELFF. In nucleotides, the CDR3 is TGTGCCAGCAGCTTAAGCAGGGATAACACCGGGGAGCTGTTTTTT. The chain is built from TRBV7-3 and TRBJ2-2; TRBD1 might be the D (5 bases). Per the germline V gene, CDR1 is SGHTA and CDR2 is FQGTGA. This CDR3 spans 15 amino acids. Trimming stripped 1 base from V and 2 bases from J, with 8 bases between.

The genes are TRBV2 and TRBJ1-4; 9 nucleotides line up with TRBD1. With 6 bases clipped from V and 4 bases from J, the junction kept 6 bases outside the gene matches. CDR3 length equals 15 residues. The germline V gene encodes CDR1 SNHLY and CDR2 FYNNEI. The CDR3 nucleotides are TGTGCCAGCAGGAAGATGGACAGGGGTAATGAAAAACTGTTTTTT. This sequence encodes CASRKMDRGNEKLFF.

The rearrangement uses TRBV27 and TRBJ2-3, with 8 bases fitting TRBD1. This CDR3 comprises 17 residues. Looked up from germline, CDR1 is MNHEY and CDR2 is SMNVEV (reference sequence). Trimming at V came to 2 bases and at J to 2 bases, leaving 9 bases not matched to a gene. The CDR3: CASSLIAGGFTTDTQYF. The CDR3 DNA reads as TGTGCCAGCAGTTTAATAGCAGGGGGCTTCACCACAGATACGCAGTATTTT.

CDR3 in DNA: TGTGCCAGCAGTTTAACTCTAGCGGGTTACGAGCAGTACTTC. Translating it yields CASSLTLAGYEQYF. The chain uses TRBV28 and TRBJ2-7; 8 nucleotides align to TRBD2. The V segment lost 2 bases and the J segment 4 bases; nucleotides outside the gene matches: 4. This CDR3 has 14 amino acids. Germline CDR1 MDHEN, CDR2 SYDVKM.

The chain carries TRBV9 and TRBJ2-2; maybe TRBD2 (5 bases). V dropped 0 bases and J dropped 2 bases, with 14 bases sitting between them. The CDR3 is 17 residues long. Germline loops: CDR1 SGDLS, CDR2 YYNGEE. The CDR3 loop is CASSVEKIGINTGELFF. Written as DNA, the CDR3 is TGTGCCAGCAGCGTAGAAAAGATCGGGATCAACACCGGGGAGCTGTTTTTT.

The chain has TRBV25-1 and TRBJ2-2; maybe TRBD2 (5 bases). Germline CDR1 reads MGHDK; CDR2 reads SYGVNS. The V and J ends lost 4 bases and 1 base respectively, with 7 bases between them. The CDR3 consists of 14 residues. The CDR3 region is CASSVSGNTGELFF. Here the CDR3 DNA reads TGTGCCAGCAGTGTCAGCGGGAACACCGGGGAGCTGTTTTTT.

The chain recombines TRBV21-1 with TRBJ2-7; no DNA check was done on the table's D call, TRBD2. TRBV21-1 is a recognized pseudogene. The CDR3 totals 14 residues. Here the CDR3 reads CASSSLANSYEQYF. CDR3 in DNA: TGTGCCAGCAGCAGTCTAGCGAACTCCTACGAGCAGTACTTC.

V gene TRBV11-1 combines with J gene TRBJ1-2; D is unresolved. From germline, CDR1 is SGHAT and CDR2 FQDESV (reference sequence). V lost 1 base and J lost 4, with 16 bases in between. This CDR3 spans 16 amino acids. The CDR3 DNA reads TGTGCCAGCAGCTTAGGGGAGCCCTCAGCTTCCTATGGCTACACCTTC. Protein sequence: CASSLGEPSASYGYTF.

The count of this clone is one. This sample also contains other DNA sequences that code for the same CDR3. The V gene is TRBV28, the J gene TRBJ1-1, with D unresolved. CDR1 is MDHEN, CDR2 SYDVKM, per germline. V lost 5 bases and J lost 1, with 8 bases in between. The CDR3 is made up of 13 amino acids. The CDR3 bases are TGTGCCAGCAGTCTACGACAGAACACTGAAGCTTTCTTT. The encoded protein is CASSLRQNTEAFF.

The rearrangement links TRBV10-2 to TRBJ2-1, with 15 bases that match TRBD2. The germline V gene encodes CDR1 WSHSY and CDR2 SAAADI. The CDR3 runs 19 residues. J gave up 4 bases and V 9 bases, and 16 bases lay outside the gene matches. CDR3 residues: CASKPRSGLAGGHYNEQFF. The CDR3, as DNA: TGCGCCAGTAAACCGAGGTCTGGACTAGCGGGAGGGCATTACAATGAGCAGTTCTTC.

The gene calls are TRBV7-9 and TRBJ1-4, with 10 bases aligning to TRBD1. V was clipped by 5 bases and J by 7 bases; unmatched bases: 7. Germline loops: CDR1 SEHNR, CDR2 FQNEAQ (reference sequence). The CDR3 totals 15 residues. CDR3 protein: CASSPTGTGVEKLFF. The CDR3, as DNA: TGTGCCAGCAGCCCAACCGGGACAGGGGTTGAAAAACTGTTTTTT.

V is TRBV6-4 and J is TRBJ2-1; 8 nucleotides match TRBD2. CDR1 and CDR2 (germline): MRHNA, SNTAGT. The CDR3 runs 17 residues. After removal of 6 bases from V and 2 bases from J, the junction contained 12 bases not matched to a gene. The CDR3 nucleotides are TGTGCCAGCAGCAAATTTGGAACTAGCGGAACCTACAATGAGCAGTTCTTC. It translates to CASSKFGTSGTYNEQFF.

The CDR3: CASSDWTSGSEQFF. The CDR3 region has the DNA TGTGCCAGCAGCGATTGGACTAGCGGGAGTGAGCAGTTCTTC. V gene TRBV7-9 combines with J gene TRBJ2-1; 13 positions match TRBD2. Trimming at V came to 5 bases and at J to 9 bases, leaving 4 bases not matched to a gene. There are 14 residues in the CDR3. CDR1 is SEHNR, CDR2 FQNEAQ, per germline (reference sequence).

The chain has TRBV6-2 or TRBV6-3 and TRBJ1-5; maybe TRBD1 (5 bases). V lost 4 bases, J lost 3 bases, and 16 bases lay in between. CDR3 size: 16 residues. The germline V gene encodes CDR1 MNHEY and CDR2 SVGEGT. The CDR3 nucleotides are TGTGCCAGCAGTTCCCAAACAGGCGTCCTCAATCAGCCCCAGCATTTT. Translated, it gives CASSSQTGVLNQPQHF.

The chain joins TRBV25-1 to TRBJ1-1, with 10 bases aligning to TRBD1. The germline V gene encodes CDR1 MGHDK and CDR2 SYGVNS. After removal of 6 bases from V and 5 bases from J, the junction contained 3 bases not matched to a gene. The CDR3 spans 13 residues. CDR3 amino acids: CASRGQGLTEAFF. The CDR3 nucleotides are TGTGCCAGCAGGGGACAGGGGTTAACTGAAGCTTTCTTT.

In this sample, this clone turned up many times. The chain links TRBV7-9 to TRBJ1-6; TRBD1 is a possible D gene (5 bases). Germline V gene sequence: CDR1 SEHNR, CDR2 FQNEAQ (reference sequence). This CDR3 spans 14 amino acids. V lost 5 bases to trimming and J lost 13 bases, with 18 bases between them. The CDR3 loop is CASSPERGTSPLHF. CDR3 DNA: TGTGCCAGCAGCCCGGAGCGGGGGACGAGTCCCCTCCACTTT.

The rearrangement uses TRBV6-5 and TRBJ1-4; possible D gene TRBD1, 6 bases. CDR3 length: 16 residues. Between the trimmed V and J ends, which lost 2 bases and 8 bases, there was a span of 18 bases. Germline V gene lookup returns CDR1 MNHEY and CDR2 SVGAGI. This CDR3 is CASSYKLAGVGEKLFF. CDR3 nucleotides: TGTGCCAGCAGTTACAAATTGGCAGGGGTGGGGGAAAAACTGTTTTTT.

This clone showed up just a few times. This chain joins TRBV9 and TRBJ2-3, with TRBD1 identical over 12 bases. Losses at the gene ends were 3 bases for V and 5 bases for J; bases not matched to a gene: 4. This CDR3 contains 15 residues. Germline values: CDR1 SGDLS, CDR2 YYNGEE. The CDR3 nucleotides read TGTGCCAGCAGCGGGGGACAGGGGGCTGGAGATACGCAGTATTTT. Translated: CASSGGQGAGDTQYF. Drawing the rest from reference TRBV9 and TRBJ2-3, the complete variable domain is DSGVTQTPKHLITATGQRVTLRCSPRSGDLSVYWYQQSLDQGLQFLIQYYNGEERAKGNILERFSAQQFPDLHSELNLSSLELGDSALYFCASSGGQGAGDTQYFGPGTRLTVL.

In this sample, this clone turned up a few times. The chain couples TRBV25-1 to TRBJ1-1; D uncertain. The CDR3 covers 14 residues. Trimming took 5 bases from V and 7 from J, leaving 17 bases between them. Germline CDR1 is MGHDK and CDR2 is SYGVNS. CDR3: CASSSVLPPIEAFF. For the CDR3, the DNA is TGTGCCAGCAGTTCCGTTCTCCCGCCTATTGAAGCTTTCTTT.

The chain combines TRBV7-8 with TRBJ1-4; maybe TRBD1 (6 bases). Germline assignment: CDR1 SGHVS and CDR2 FQNEAQ. The CDR3 totals 15 residues. Trimming stripped 1 base from V and 4 bases from J, with 10 bases between. As DNA, the CDR3 is TGTGCCAGCAGCTTAGGGGACACAAATAATGAAAAACTGTTTTTT. This codes for CASSLGDTNNEKLFF.

Notes on this clone: This same CDR3 is encoded by further DNA sequences in the sample. V gene TRBV4-3 combines with J gene TRBJ2-5; TRBD2 matches at 8 bases. The length of the CDR3 is 15 residues. CDR1 is LGHNA, CDR2 YSLEER, per germline. J lost 3 bases, V lost 0 bases, and 3 bases had no gene match. This CDR3 is CASSQDGSGKETQYF. As DNA, the CDR3 is TGCGCCAGCAGCCAAGACGGTAGCGGGAAAGAGACCCAGTACTTC.

The chain employs TRBV24-1 and TRBJ2-1; TRBD2 matches at 9 bases. The CDR3 length is 15 residues. Germline V gene sequence: CDR1 KGHDR, CDR2 SFDVKD. After removal of 4 bases from V and 4 bases from J, the junction contained 4 bases not matched to a gene. CDR3 sequence reads: CATSDRLAVYNEQFF. CDR3 in DNA: TGTGCCACCAGTGACCGACTAGCGGTATACAATGAGCAGTTCTTC.

V and J are TRBV3-1 (or the pseudogene TRBV3-2) and TRBJ1-2, with TRBD1 as a possible D gene (6 bases). Germline lookup yields CDR1 LGHDT and CDR2 YNNKEL (reference sequence). Trimming pared 6 bases from V and 6 bases from J, leaving 17 bases between. This CDR3 is built from 14 residues. CDR3 in amino acids: CASRTRGAGDGYTF. CDR3 DNA: TGTGCCAGCAGGACACGTGGGGCAGGGGATGGCTACACCTTC.

The chain employs TRBV12-5 and TRBJ2-1; 11 nucleotides line up with TRBD1. V lost 2 bases to trimming and J lost 5 bases; unmatched junction nucleotides: 2. There are 15 residues in the CDR3. The germline V gene has CDR1 LGHNT and CDR2 FRNRAP. CDR3 coding DNA: TGTGCTAGTGGTTTGTGGACAGGGGGCCACAATGAGCAGTTCTTC. This sequence encodes CASGLWTGGHNEQFF. Combining the CDR3 with reference TRBV12-5 and TRBJ2-1 gives the whole variable domain DARVTQTPRHKVTEMGQEVTMRCQPILGHNTVFWYRQTMMQGLELLAYFRNRAPLDDSGMPKDRFSAEMPDATLATLKIQPSEPRDSAVYFCASGLWTGGHNEQFFGPGTRLTVL.

In DNA, the CDR3 is TGTGCCAGTAGTATAGATCTCGCAGGGCCAGATACGCAGTATTTT. Translating it yields CASSIDLAGPDTQYF. The V gene is TRBV19, the J gene TRBJ2-3, with TRBD1 as a possible D gene (5 bases). Germline CDR1 reads LNHDA; CDR2 reads SQIVND (reference sequence). V lost 0 bases, J lost 4 bases, and 11 bases lay in between. This CDR3 contains 15 residues.

This clone showed up just once. The gene calls are TRBV7-8 and TRBJ2-1, with 10 bases lining up with TRBD2. The CDR3 runs to 14 residues. Germline loops: CDR1 SGHVS, CDR2 FQNEAQ. J gave up 7 bases and V 2 bases, and 2 bases lay outside the gene matches. The CDR3 DNA sequence: TGTGCCAGCAGCTTACCTAGCGGGAGAAATGAGCAGTTCTTC. The encoded protein is CASSLPSGRNEQFF.

The gene calls are TRBV3-1 (or the pseudogene TRBV3-2) and TRBJ2-1; weak D call: TRBD1 (6 bases). The CDR3 is 13 residues long. Trimming took off 4 bases at V and 9 bases at J, with 13 bases between the two ends. Per the germline V gene, CDR1 is LGHDT and CDR2 is YNNKEL (reference sequence). The DNA of the CDR3 is TGTGCCAGCAGCCGGCTGGGGGCTGGTGAGCAGTTCTTC. It is translated as CASSRLGAGEQFF.